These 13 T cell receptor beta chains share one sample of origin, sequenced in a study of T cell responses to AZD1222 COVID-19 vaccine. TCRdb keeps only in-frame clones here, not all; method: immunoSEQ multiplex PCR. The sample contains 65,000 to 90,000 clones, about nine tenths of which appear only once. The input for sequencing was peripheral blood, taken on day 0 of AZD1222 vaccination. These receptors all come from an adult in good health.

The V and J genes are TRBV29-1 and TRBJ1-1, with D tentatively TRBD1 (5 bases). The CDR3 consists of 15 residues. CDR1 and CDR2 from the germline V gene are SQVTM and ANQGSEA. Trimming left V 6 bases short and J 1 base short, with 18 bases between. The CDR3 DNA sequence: TGCAGCGTGGGACTATTTTATGGGGCGAACACTGAAGCTTTCTTT. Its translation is CSVGLFYGANTEAFF.

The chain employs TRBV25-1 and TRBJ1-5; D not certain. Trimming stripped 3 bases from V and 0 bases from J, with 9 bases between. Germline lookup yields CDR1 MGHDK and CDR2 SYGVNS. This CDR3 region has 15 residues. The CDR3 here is CASSETRVSNQPQHF. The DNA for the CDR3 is TGTGCCAGCAGTGAGACACGGGTTAGCAATCAGCCCCAGCATTTT.

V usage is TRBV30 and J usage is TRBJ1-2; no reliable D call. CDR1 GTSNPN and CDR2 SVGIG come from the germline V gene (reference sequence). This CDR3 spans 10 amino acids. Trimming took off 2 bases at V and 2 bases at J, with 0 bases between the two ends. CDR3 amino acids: CAWSNYGYTF. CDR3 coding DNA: TGTGCCTGGAGTAACTATGGCTACACCTTC.

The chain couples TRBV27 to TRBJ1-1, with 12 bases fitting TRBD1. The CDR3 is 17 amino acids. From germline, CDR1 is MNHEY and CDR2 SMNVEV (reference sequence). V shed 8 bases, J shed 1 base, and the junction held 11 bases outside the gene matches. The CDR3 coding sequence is TGTGCCAGCGGCCCTCTTTGGGACAGGGGGCCGAACACTGAAGCTTTCTTT. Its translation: CASGPLWDRGPNTEAFF.

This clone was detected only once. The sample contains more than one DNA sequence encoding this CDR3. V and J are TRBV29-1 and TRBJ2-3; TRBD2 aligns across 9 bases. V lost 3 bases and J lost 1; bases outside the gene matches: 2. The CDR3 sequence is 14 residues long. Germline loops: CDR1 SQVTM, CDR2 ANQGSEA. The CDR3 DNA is TGCAGCGTTGACTTAGCGGGAGGCACAGATACGCAGTATTTT. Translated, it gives CSVDLAGGTDTQYF.

The CDR3 region has the DNA TGTGCCAGCAGCGTAGCGGCAGATGGGGCCAACGTCCTGACTTTC. Its translation: CASSVAADGANVLTF. The chain is built from TRBV9 and TRBJ2-6, with no clear D. From germline, CDR1 is SGDLS and CDR2 YYNGEE. CDR3 length: 15 amino acids. V gave up 0 bases and J gave up 3 bases, with 7 bases separating them.

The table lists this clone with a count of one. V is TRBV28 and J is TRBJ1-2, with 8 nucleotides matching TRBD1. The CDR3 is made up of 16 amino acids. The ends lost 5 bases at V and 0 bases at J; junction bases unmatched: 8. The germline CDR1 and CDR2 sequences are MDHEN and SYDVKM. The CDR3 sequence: CASSINTGGTNYGYTF. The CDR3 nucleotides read TGTGCCAGCAGTATCAACACAGGGGGGACTAACTATGGCTACACCTTC.

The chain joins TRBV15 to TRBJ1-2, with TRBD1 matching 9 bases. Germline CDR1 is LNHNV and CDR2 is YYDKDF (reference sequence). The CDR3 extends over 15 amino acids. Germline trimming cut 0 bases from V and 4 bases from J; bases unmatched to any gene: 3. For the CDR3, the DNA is TGTGCCACCAGCAGAGAAACAGGGGGCGGCTATGGCTACACCTTC. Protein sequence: CATSRETGGGYGYTF.

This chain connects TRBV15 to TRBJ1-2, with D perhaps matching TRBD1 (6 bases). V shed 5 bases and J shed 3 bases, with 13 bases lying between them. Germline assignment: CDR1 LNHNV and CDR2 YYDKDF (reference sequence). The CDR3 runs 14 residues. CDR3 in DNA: TGTGCCACCAGCCGACGGACAGCTGACTATGGCTACACCTTC. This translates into CATSRRTADYGYTF. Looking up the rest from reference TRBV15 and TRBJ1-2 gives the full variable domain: DAMVIQNPRYQVTQFGKPVTLSCSQTLNHNVMYWYQQKSSQAPKLLFHYYDKDFNNEADTPDNFQSRRPNTSFCFLDIRSPGLGDTAMYLCATSRRTADYGYTFGSGTRLTVV.

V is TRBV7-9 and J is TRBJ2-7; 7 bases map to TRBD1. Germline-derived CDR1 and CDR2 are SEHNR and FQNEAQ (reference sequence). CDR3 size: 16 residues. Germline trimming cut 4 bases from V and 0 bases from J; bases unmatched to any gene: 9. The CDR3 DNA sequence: TGTGCCAGCAGCTCAGTAAACAGGGGCTTCTCCTACGAGCAGTACTTC. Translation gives CASSSVNRGFSYEQYF.

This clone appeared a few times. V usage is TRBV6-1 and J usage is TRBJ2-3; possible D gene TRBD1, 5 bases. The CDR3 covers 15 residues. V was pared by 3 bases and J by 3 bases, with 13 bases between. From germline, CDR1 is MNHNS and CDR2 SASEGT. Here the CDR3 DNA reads TGTGCCAGCAGTGAGATAAAGGGGTCTACAGATACGCAGTATTTT. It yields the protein CASSEIKGSTDTQYF.

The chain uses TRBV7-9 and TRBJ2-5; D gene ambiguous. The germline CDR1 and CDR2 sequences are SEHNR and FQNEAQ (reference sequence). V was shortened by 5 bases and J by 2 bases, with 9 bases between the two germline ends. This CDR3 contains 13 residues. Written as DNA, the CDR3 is TGTGCCAGCAGCGTGGGTCAGCAAGAGACCCAGTACTTC. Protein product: CASSVGQQETQYF.

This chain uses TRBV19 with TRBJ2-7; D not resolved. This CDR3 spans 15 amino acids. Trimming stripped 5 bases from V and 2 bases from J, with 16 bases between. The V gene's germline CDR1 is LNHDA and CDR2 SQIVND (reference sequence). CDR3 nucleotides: TGTGCCAGTAGTGAGACCCAAAACGGGCCCTACGAGCAGTACTTC. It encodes CASSETQNGPYEQYF.